This T cell receptor beta chain came from a study of T cell changes during pregnancy in multiple sclerosis. Profiling relied on immunoSEQ multiplex PCR, and the TCRdb table lists in-frame clones only, not all of them. Among about 79,000 clones listed, about 89% were seen once. The sequence was obtained from a female donor with multiple sclerosis, enrolled in a pregnancy study. The specimen comprised CD4+ T cells from peripheral blood mononuclear cells, sampled in the second trimester of pregnancy.

Here the CDR3 reads CASRGTGRNTIYF. CDR3 in DNA: TGTGCCAGCCGAGGGACAGGGAGAAACACCATATATTTT. The chain combines TRBV25-1 with TRBJ1-3; 9 nucleotides match TRBD1. The V segment lost 8 bases and the J segment 5 bases; nucleotides outside the gene matches: 4. Germline CDR1 is MGHDK and CDR2 is SYGVNS. This CDR3 spans 13 amino acids.